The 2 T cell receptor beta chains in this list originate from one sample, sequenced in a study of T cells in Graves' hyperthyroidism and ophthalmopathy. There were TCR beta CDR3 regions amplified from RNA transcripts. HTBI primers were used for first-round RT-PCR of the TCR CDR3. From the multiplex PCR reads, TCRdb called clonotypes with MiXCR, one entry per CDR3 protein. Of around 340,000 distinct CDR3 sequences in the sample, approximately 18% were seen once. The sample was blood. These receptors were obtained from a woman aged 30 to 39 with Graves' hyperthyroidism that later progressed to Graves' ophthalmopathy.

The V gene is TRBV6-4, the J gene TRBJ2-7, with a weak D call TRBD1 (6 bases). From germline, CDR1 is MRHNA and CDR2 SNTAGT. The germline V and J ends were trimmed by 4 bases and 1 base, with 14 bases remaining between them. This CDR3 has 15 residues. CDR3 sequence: CASSAKGQRSYEQYF. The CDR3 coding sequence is TGTGCCAGCAGTGCCAAAGGACAGAGATCCTACGAGCAGTACTTC.

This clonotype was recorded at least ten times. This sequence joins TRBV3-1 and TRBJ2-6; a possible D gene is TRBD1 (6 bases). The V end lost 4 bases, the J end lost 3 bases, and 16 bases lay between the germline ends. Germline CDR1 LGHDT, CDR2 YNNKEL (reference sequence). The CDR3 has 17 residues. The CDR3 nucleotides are TGTGCCAGCAGCCCAAGTTATCAGGGGTATGGGGCCAACGTCCTGACTTTC. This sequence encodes CASSPSYQGYGANVLTF.